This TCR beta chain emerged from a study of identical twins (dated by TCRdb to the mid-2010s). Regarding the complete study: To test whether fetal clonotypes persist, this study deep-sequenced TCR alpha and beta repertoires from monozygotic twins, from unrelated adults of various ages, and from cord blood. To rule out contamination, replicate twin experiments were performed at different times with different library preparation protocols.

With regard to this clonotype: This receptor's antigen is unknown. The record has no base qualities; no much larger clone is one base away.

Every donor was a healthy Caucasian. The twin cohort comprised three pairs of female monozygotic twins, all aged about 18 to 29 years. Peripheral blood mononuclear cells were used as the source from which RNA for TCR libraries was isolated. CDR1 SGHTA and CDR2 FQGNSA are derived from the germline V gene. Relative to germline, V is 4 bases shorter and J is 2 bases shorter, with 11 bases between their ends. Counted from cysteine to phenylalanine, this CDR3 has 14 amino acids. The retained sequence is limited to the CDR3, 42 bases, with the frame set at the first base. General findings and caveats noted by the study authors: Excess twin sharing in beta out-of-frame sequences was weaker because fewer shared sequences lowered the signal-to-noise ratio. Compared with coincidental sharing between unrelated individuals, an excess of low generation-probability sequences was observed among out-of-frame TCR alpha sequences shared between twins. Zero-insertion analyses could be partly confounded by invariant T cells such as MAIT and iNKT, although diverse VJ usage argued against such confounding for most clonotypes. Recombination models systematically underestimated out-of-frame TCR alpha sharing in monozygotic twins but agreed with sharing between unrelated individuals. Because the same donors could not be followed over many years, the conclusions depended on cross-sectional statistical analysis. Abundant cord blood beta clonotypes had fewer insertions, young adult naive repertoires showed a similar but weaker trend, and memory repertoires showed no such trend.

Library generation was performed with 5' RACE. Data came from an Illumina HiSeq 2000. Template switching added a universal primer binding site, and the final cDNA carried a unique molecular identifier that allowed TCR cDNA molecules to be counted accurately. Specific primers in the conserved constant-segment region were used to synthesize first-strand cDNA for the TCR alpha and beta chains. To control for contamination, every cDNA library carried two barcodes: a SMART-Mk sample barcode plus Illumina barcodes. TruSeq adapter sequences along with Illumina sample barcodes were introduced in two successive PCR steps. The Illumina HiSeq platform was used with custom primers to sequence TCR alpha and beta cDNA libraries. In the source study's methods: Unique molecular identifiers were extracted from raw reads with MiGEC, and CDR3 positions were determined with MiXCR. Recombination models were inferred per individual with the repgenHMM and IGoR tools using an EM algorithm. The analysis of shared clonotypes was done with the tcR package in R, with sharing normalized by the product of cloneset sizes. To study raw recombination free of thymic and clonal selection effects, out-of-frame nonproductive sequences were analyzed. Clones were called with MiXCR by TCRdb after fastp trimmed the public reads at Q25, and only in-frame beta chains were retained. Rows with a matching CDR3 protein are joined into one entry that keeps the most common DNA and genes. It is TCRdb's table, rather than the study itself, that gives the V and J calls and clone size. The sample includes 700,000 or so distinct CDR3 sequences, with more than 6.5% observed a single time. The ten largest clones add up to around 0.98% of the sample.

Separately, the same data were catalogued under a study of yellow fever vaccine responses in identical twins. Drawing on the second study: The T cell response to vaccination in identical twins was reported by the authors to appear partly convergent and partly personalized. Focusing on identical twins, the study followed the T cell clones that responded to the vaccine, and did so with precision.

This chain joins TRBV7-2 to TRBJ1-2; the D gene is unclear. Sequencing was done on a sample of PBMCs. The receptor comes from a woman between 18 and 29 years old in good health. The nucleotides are TGTGCCAGCAGCTCTGGGTTAGGGAACTATGGCTACACCTTC. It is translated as CASSSGLGNYGYTF.